One and the same sample provided the 27 T cell receptor beta chains below, sequenced in a study of monozygotic twins with inflammatory bowel disease. No DNA is given; TCRdb re-called the 5' RACE reads and lists each CDR3 protein once. This sample's clone table lists 150,000 to 200,000 distinct CDR3 sequences. The source material was blood. Every receptor here comes from a human donor with ulcerative colitis or Crohn's disease, or a healthy co-twin of an affected twin (not recorded which).

The chain has TRBV3-1 and TRBJ1-1; TCRdb calls TRBD1, which cannot be checked without DNA. The germline CDR1 and CDR2 sequences are LGHDT and YNNKEL (reference sequence). The CDR3 covers 13 residues. The CDR3 loop reads CASGQGFDTEAFF.

V and J are TRBV29-1 and TRBJ2-5; the D gene TCRdb calls, TRBD1, cannot be checked with no DNA. The CDR3 runs to 14 residues. Germline CDR1 reads SQVTM; CDR2 reads ANQGSEA. CDR3 sequence: CSVEMATGAETQYF.

The V and J genes are TRBV5-6 and TRBJ1-2; TCRdb designates TRBD1, a call that cannot be tested without DNA. This CDR3 is 13 amino acids long. Germline assignment: CDR1 SGHDT and CDR2 YYEEEE. CDR3 sequence reads: CASSMTGVYGYTF.

The CDR3 is CSLAGGNTGELFF. J is TRBJ2-2 and V is TRBV20-1; lacking DNA, the TRBD2 call made by TCRdb goes unchecked. This CDR3 region has 13 residues. Germline V CDR1 and CDR2: DFQATT, SNEGSKA (reference sequence).

The chain recombines TRBV5-1 with TRBJ1-2. The CDR3 loop spans 14 amino acids. The germline CDR1 and CDR2 sequences are SGHRS and YFSETQ. CDR3: CASSLQQFNYGYTF.

Here the CDR3 reads CSASPASGEQETQYF. The chain carries TRBV20-1 and TRBJ2-5; the D call of TRBD2 rests on TCRdb alone, since no DNA is present to check it. The V gene's germline CDR1 is DFQATT and CDR2 SNEGSKA (reference sequence). There are 15 residues in the CDR3.

V is TRBV27 and J is TRBJ1-6. Germline V gives CDR1 MNHEY, CDR2 SMNVEV (reference sequence). This CDR3 has 13 amino acids. CDR3 sequence reads: CASSSVNNSPLHF.

The rearrangement links TRBV29-1 to TRBJ2-3; TCRdb gives TRBD1 as the D gene, but with no DNA this cannot be confirmed. The CDR3 extends over 17 amino acids. Germline values: CDR1 SQVTM, CDR2 ANQGSEA. The CDR3 spells CSVEDSRTGGRTDTQYF.

V and J are TRBV12-3 or TRBV12-4 and TRBJ1-2; TCRdb's D call, TRBD1, is unchecked because there is no DNA. The CDR3 sequence is 15 residues long. CDR3 amino acids: CASSPGQAQNYGYTF.

V is TRBV20-1 and J is TRBJ2-7; TCRdb outputs TRBD2, but without DNA this stays unchecked. The CDR3 length is 14 residues. The germline V gene has CDR1 DFQATT and CDR2 SNEGSKA (reference sequence). The CDR3 reads CSALPASRSYEQYF.

J is TRBJ2-7 and V is TRBV5-1; TCRdb returns TRBD2, unconfirmable since there is no DNA. Per the germline V gene, CDR1 is SGHRS and CDR2 is YFSETQ. This CDR3 region has 14 residues. CDR3 sequence reads: CASSFGLAGDEQYF.

The rearrangement links TRBV10-3 to TRBJ1-2. CDR1 and CDR2 from the germline V gene are ENHRY and SYGVKD. The CDR3 consists of 13 residues. This CDR3 is CAIRERIPSGYTF.

The V call is TRBV7-9, the J call TRBJ2-2. The CDR3 has 14 residues. Germline CDR1 is SEHNR and CDR2 is FQNEAQ (reference sequence). CDR3 region: CASSLTANTGELFF.

The rearrangement links TRBV6-5 to TRBJ2-1; TCRdb selects TRBD2, and the lack of DNA leaves this call unchecked. CDR1 and CDR2 (germline): MNHEY, SVGAGI. This CDR3 is 15 amino acids long. This chain's CDR3 is CASSYTRGGAYEQFF.

The CDR3 loop is CSAAGGANTGELFF. The J gene is TRBJ2-2, the V gene TRBV20-1; TCRdb outputs TRBD1, but without DNA this stays unchecked. The CDR3 has 14 residues. Looked up from germline, CDR1 is DFQATT and CDR2 is SNEGSKA (reference sequence).

The rearrangement uses TRBV4-1 and TRBJ2-3. The length of the CDR3 is 13 residues. The germline V gene encodes CDR1 MGHRA and CDR2 YSYEKL. CDR3 amino acids: CASSVPIGDTQYF.

The rearrangement links TRBV24-1 to TRBJ2-5; TCRdb gives TRBD1 as the D gene, but with no DNA this cannot be confirmed. Germline CDR1 reads KGHDR; CDR2 reads SFDVKD. There are 17 residues in the CDR3. The CDR3 protein is CATSDPRDGGDRETQYF.

CDR3 loop: CASSPYSVEQYF. This chain links TRBV7-2 with TRBJ2-7. Germline V gives CDR1 SGHTA, CDR2 FQGNSA. This CDR3 region has 12 residues.

This chain uses TRBV7-7 with TRBJ2-5. Germline lookup yields CDR1 SSHAT and CDR2 FNYEAQ (reference sequence). This CDR3 spans 14 amino acids. The CDR3 loop is CASSLAGLGETQYF.

This chain uses TRBV5-6 with TRBJ2-1; the D gene TCRdb calls, TRBD1, cannot be checked with no DNA. The germline gives CDR1 SGHDT, CDR2 YYEEEE. There are 15 residues in the CDR3. CDR3 region: CASSLGDTVYNEQFF.

The chain couples TRBV27 to TRBJ1-6; TCRdb's D gene call, TRBD1, goes unchecked for lack of DNA. The CDR3 sequence is 13 residues long. Per germline, CDR1 MNHEY and CDR2 SMNVEV (reference sequence). CDR3 protein: CASSPLRDSPLHF.

The CDR3 protein is CASSPPFIQTTDTQYF. The genes are TRBV18 and TRBJ2-3. Looked up from germline, CDR1 is KGHSH and CDR2 is LQKENI. The CDR3 covers 16 residues.

The chain links TRBV7-2 to TRBJ2-5; TCRdb reports TRBD2, a call that lacks DNA to check it against. The CDR3 extends over 16 amino acids. Looked up from germline, CDR1 is SGHTA and CDR2 is FQGNSA. This chain's CDR3 is CASSLGWTSGKETQYF.

This chain uses TRBV20-1 with TRBJ2-5; TCRdb indicates TRBD2, and absent DNA this call remains unverified. The germline gives CDR1 DFQATT, CDR2 SNEGSKA (reference sequence). The CDR3 length is 14 residues. CDR3 sequence reads: CSATRASGIETQYF.

V usage is TRBV4-1 and J usage is TRBJ1-1; the TCRdb D gene call, TRBD1, has no DNA to confirm it. Germline V gives CDR1 MGHRA, CDR2 YSYEKL. CDR3 size: 18 residues. Here the CDR3 reads CASSQIRARAGRNTEAFF.

The gene calls are TRBV7-2 and TRBJ2-3; the D call of TRBD2 rests on TCRdb alone, since no DNA is present to check it. The CDR3 runs 16 residues. The germline gives CDR1 SGHTA, CDR2 FQGNSA. Here the CDR3 reads CASSSPGLAPTDTQYF.

The gene calls are TRBV25-1 and TRBJ2-3. The CDR3 is made up of 14 amino acids. Germline lookup yields CDR1 MGHDK and CDR2 SYGVNS. The CDR3 protein is CASSEEGYADTQYF. The whole variable domain, remainder taken from reference TRBV25-1 and TRBJ2-3, is EADIYQTPRYLVIGTGKKITLECSQTMGHDKMYWYQQDPGMELHLIHYSYGVNSTEKGDLSSESTVSRIRTEHFPLTLESARPSHTSQYLCASSEEGYADTQYFGPGTRLTVL.